This T cell receptor (beta chain) was recorded in a study of beta chain features in type 1 diabetes. Study at large: Age, gender and cell yields were alike across patients and healthy donors. Study-level results: In the patient group, naive, central memory and Treg TCRB repertoires seemed more alike than in the healthy donor group.

As for this clone: Antigen specificity is unknown.

By way of CD45RO/CCR7/CD25/CD127/CD95/CD27, the CD4+ regulatory, stem cell-like memory, central memory and naive cells were sorted. There are 13 residues in the CDR3. Looked up from germline, CDR1 is GTSNPN and CDR2 is SVGIG (reference sequence). V lost 5 bases to trimming and J lost 5 bases; unmatched junction nucleotides: 3. Of the isolated RNA, all was reverse transcribed, and so the sequenced material was expressed TCRB transcripts. It was found that naive, central memory and regulatory T cell samples averaged about 3.5 million reads. Assay used: immunoSEQ multiplex PCR; TCRdb lists only in-frame clones, some missing. This repertoire shows hundreds of thousands of clones, approximately 15% found once; its top ten account for less than 0.04%.

The TCR comes from a man in his thirties or forties in good health. Sequenced: naive CD4+ T cells from blood. The genes are TRBV30 and TRBJ1-5; 10 bases align to TRBD1. The CDR3 protein is CAWGQGGDQPQHF. The CDR3 nucleotides read TGTGCCTGGGGACAGGGGGGCGATCAGCCCCAGCATTTT. Combining the CDR3 with reference TRBV30 and TRBJ1-5 gives the whole variable domain SQTIHQWPATLVQPVGSPLSLECTVEGTSNPNLYWYRQAAGRGLQLLFYSVGIGQISSEVPQNLSASRPQDRQFILSSKKLLLSDSGFYLCAWGQGGDQPQHFGDGTRLSIL.